The source of this TCR beta chain is a study of CD8+ T cells in alopecia areata. This clone was picked up one time. Its antigen is unknown. Extracted from the samples, RNA was reverse transcribed into cDNA to serve as the sequencing template. Profiling relied on immunoSEQ multiplex PCR, and the TCRdb table lists in-frame clones only, not all of them. In the table there are 250,000 to 350,000 clones, 60% of which are singletons. Points from the study as a whole: Across lesional scalp, and particularly alopecia totalis/universalis, clonality surpassed that of normal scalp. In scalp and blood, many expanded lesional clones persisted during tofacitinib.

Treatment given: oral pan-JAK inhibitor, 5-10 mg twice daily. The sample consisted of CD4+ T cells sorted from blood, taken at roughly week 52, from a patient treated with tofacitinib. This clonotype originated in a human donor with alopecia areata.

This CDR3 reads CSVEYGDEKLFF. The CDR3 DNA is TGCAGCGTTGAATACGGGGACGAAAAACTGTTTTTT. V and J are TRBV29-1 and TRBJ1-4; maybe TRBD1 (5 bases). The V end lost 2 bases, the J end lost 8 bases, and 9 bases lay between the germline ends. In germline, CDR1 is SQVTM, CDR2 ANQGSEA. The CDR3 sequence is 12 residues long.